This is a list of T cell receptor beta chains from one sample in a study of OX40 agonist ivuxolimab in advanced cancers. Here immunoSEQ multiplex PCR was the method, and the copy in TCRdb shows in-frame clones only, minus some. The sample holds 65,000 to 80,000 clones, approximately 91% seen once. The material was CD4+ or CD8+ T cells sorted from blood, obtained in a trial of the OX40 agonist ivuxolimab. Source of these receptors: an adult with an advanced solid tumor such as melanoma, head and neck, liver or kidney cancer. CDR3s include the opening cysteine and the closing phenylalanine or tryptophan.

>TRBJ2-7|TRBV19
CASSLDRGTYEQYF
>TRBJ2-5|TRBV18
CASSQVSQETQYF
>TRBJ1-3|TRBV28
CASNQGNTIYF
>TRBJ1-1|TRBV5-1
CASSLGGGNKEAFF
>TRBJ2-5|TRBV7-8
CASSGTGRETQYF
>TRBJ1-1|TRBV28
CASSPGQMNTEAFF
>TRBJ2-5|TRBV28
CASSLSRGGYQETQYF
>TRBJ2-5|TRBV10-2
CASSDPGGYNQETQYF
>TRBJ2-3|TRBV7-2
CASSLGPSGSTDTQYF
>TRBJ2-7|TRBV7-2
CASSFNSVNEQYF
>TRBJ2-1|TRBV7-2
CASRPGRSYNEQFF
>TRBJ2-3|TRBV4-2
CASSQVTVAGADTQYF
>TRBJ2-5|TRBV11-3
CASSSFSGRGGTQYF
>TRBJ2-2|TRBV7-8
CASSPPGLAGGELFF
>TRBJ1-1|TRBV5-1
CASSLDSWGTEAFF
>TRBJ2-3|TRBV11-2
CASSAIPDTQYF
>TRBJ1-2|TRBV7-2
CASRKTVLDYGYTF
>TRBJ2-3|TRBV7-6
CASSLFLAADTQYF
>TRBJ1-2|TRBV19
CASRGFGLNYGYTF
>TRBJ2-7|TRBV7-2
CASSPAGQVYEQYF
>TRBJ1-1|TRBV5-4
CASSRQGEGTEAFF
>TRBJ1-4|TRBV5-1
CASSSDGSTNEKLFF
>TRBJ1-2|TRBV5-6
CASSPDRANYGYTF
>TRBJ1-3|TRBV5-1
CASSLDGRGSSGNTIYF
>TRBJ2-7|TRBV6-6
CATRPQYF
>TRBJ2-4|TRBV5-1
CASSLQRGEDKNIQYF
>TRBJ2-5|TRBV28
CASATGTVQETQYF
>TRBJ2-2|TRBV9
CASSSRGQGTGELFF
>TRBJ2-7|TRBV7-2
CASSKAGTSGKYEQYF
>TRBJ1-3|TRBV6-6
CASSYPGSGNTIYF
>TRBJ1-1|TRBV7-9
CASSLIVNTEAFF
>TRBJ2-5|TRBV19
CASSIVNRGETQYF
>TRBJ2-1|TRBV6-1
CASSFRDGYNEQFF
>TRBJ2-4|TRBV6-5
CASSPDGAKNIQYF
>TRBJ2-7|TRBV21-1
CASSKPHRYYEQYF
>TRBJ1-5|TRBV7-2
CASSSSQGHMQPQHF
>TRBJ2-1|TRBV7-8
CASSLAGGLAGALSYNEQFF
>TRBJ2-3|TRBV10-1
CASSEGVSLTDTQYF
>TRBJ1-2|TRBV10-3
CAISESWGKGYTF
>TRBJ2-1|TRBV11-2
CASSPPGLAGGNEQFF
>TRBJ2-2|TRBV30
CAWSRAGGWAGELFF
>TRBJ2-7|TRBV5-1
CASSLRTGEVYEQYF
>TRBJ2-3|TRBV5-8
CASSLGDTSRDTQYF
>TRBJ1-1|TRBV2
CASSHRVTEAFF
>TRBJ2-7|TRBV6-6
CASSPLQGWNYEQYF